This T cell receptor beta chain was profiled in a study of shared clonotypes between healthy human individuals. Overall study context: Donors had three CD4 naive, three CD4 memory, two CD8 naive and one CD8 memory plate apiece. Broader study findings: Some naive CD4 clonotypes, roughly 5%, turned up in common across several donors. Naive subsets generally had larger estimated richness than memory subsets.

This CDR3 has 19 amino acids. Germline CDR1 SGDLS, CDR2 YYNGEE. Trimming took 0 bases from V and 5 from J, leaving 24 bases between them. Clones were read by immunoSEQ multiplex PCR, and TCRdb kept only the in-frame ones, dropping some. Among millions of clones listed, around nine tenths were seen once. About this clone: The antigen is unknown.

The specimen sequenced was naive CD4+ T cells sorted from blood. Described subset: CD45RA+ positively selected. The TCR originated in a man between 18 and 29 years old in good health. The chain joins TRBV9 to TRBJ2-1; possibly TRBD1 or TRBD2 for D (5 bases each). The CDR3 nucleotides are TGTGCCAGCAGCGTAGCTACGACTACGAGGGGTCAGTCCGACAATGAGCAGTTCTTC. It encodes CASSVATTTRGQSDNEQFF.